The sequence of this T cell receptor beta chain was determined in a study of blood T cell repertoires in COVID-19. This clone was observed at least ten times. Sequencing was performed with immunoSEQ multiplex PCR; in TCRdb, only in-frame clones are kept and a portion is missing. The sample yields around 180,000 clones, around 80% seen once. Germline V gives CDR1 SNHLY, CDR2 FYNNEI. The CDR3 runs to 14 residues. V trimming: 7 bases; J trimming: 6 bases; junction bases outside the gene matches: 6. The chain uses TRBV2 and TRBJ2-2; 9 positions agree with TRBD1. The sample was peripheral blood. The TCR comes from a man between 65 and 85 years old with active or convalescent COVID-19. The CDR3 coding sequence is TGTGCCAGCAATGGGGACAGGGCATCCGGGGAGCTGTTTTTT. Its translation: CASNGDRASGELFF.